The rows below give T cell receptor beta chains drawn from one sample of a study of T cells after yellow fever vaccination. Via MiXCR, TCRdb re-called the 5' RACE reads, giving one row per CDR3 protein. Of fewer than 450,000 distinct CDR3 sequences listed, 3.5% to 4.5% are singletons. The starting material was PBMCs, obtained 5 days after the yellow fever booster vaccination. The receptor source for this set is a man aged 18 to 30 who received the YFV17D yellow fever vaccine. Each CDR3 is given with its conserved first and last residue. Each record gives: CDR3 protein, V gene, J gene, CDR3 length.

CDR3 protein: CSARDSLARNTGELFF
V gene: TRBV20-1
J gene: TRBJ2-2
CDR3 length: 16

CDR3 protein: CASSWGQGGEQFF
V gene: TRBV5-1
J gene: TRBJ2-1
CDR3 length: 13

CDR3 protein: CASSPGLRNEQFF
V gene: TRBV7-7
J gene: TRBJ2-1
CDR3 length: 13

CDR3 protein: CASSHVLRDRVYNEQFF
V gene: TRBV14
J gene: TRBJ2-1
CDR3 length: 17

CDR3 protein: CASTLGSSSTDTQYF
V gene: TRBV27
J gene: TRBJ2-3
CDR3 length: 15

CDR3 protein: CASSSPETGNTEAFF
V gene: TRBV5-1
J gene: TRBJ1-1
CDR3 length: 15

CDR3 protein: CASSESAAGWGNTEAFF
V gene: TRBV25-1
J gene: TRBJ1-1
CDR3 length: 17

CDR3 protein: CASSLIGELGEQYF
V gene: TRBV27
J gene: TRBJ2-7
CDR3 length: 14

CDR3 protein: CASKGEVAEETQYF
V gene: TRBV19
J gene: TRBJ2-5
CDR3 length: 14

CDR3 protein: CASSVQGESADTQYF
V gene: TRBV5-1
J gene: TRBJ2-3
CDR3 length: 15

CDR3 protein: CASSLAQGAINIQYF
V gene: TRBV11-2
J gene: TRBJ2-4
CDR3 length: 15

CDR3 protein: CAIIRDRQETQYF
V gene: TRBV10-3
J gene: TRBJ2-5
CDR3 length: 13

CDR3 protein: CASSPQGKGNTIYF
V gene: TRBV6-6
J gene: TRBJ1-3
CDR3 length: 14

CDR3 protein: CASSEWLLNTEAFF
V gene: TRBV6-1
J gene: TRBJ1-1
CDR3 length: 14

CDR3 protein: CASSPPNRRTYEQYF
V gene: TRBV3-1
J gene: TRBJ2-7
CDR3 length: 15

CDR3 protein: CASSSALAGNQETQYF
V gene: TRBV28
J gene: TRBJ2-5
CDR3 length: 16

CDR3 protein: CSASERYSGNTIYF
V gene: TRBV20-1
J gene: TRBJ1-3
CDR3 length: 14

CDR3 protein: CTIAGGDTQYF
V gene: TRBV20-1
J gene: TRBJ2-3
CDR3 length: 11

CDR3 protein: CASKRRGYNSPLHF
V gene: TRBV5-6
J gene: TRBJ1-6
CDR3 length: 14

CDR3 protein: CASSLPGFNEKLFF
V gene: TRBV5-6
J gene: TRBJ1-4
CDR3 length: 14

CDR3 protein: CASSNGQLSTNEKLFF
V gene: TRBV5-1
J gene: TRBJ1-4
CDR3 length: 16

CDR3 protein: CSALNSGGANEQFF
V gene: TRBV20-1
J gene: TRBJ2-1
CDR3 length: 14

CDR3 protein: CSAAHFGLAGIQETQYF
V gene: TRBV20-1
J gene: TRBJ2-5
CDR3 length: 17

CDR3 protein: CASSLGGPGQGPTPLHF
V gene: TRBV5-5
J gene: TRBJ1-6
CDR3 length: 17

CDR3 protein: CASSAGTGYFYEQYF
V gene: TRBV5-1
J gene: TRBJ2-7
CDR3 length: 15

CDR3 protein: CASSYELNQPQHF
V gene: TRBV7-2
J gene: TRBJ1-5
CDR3 length: 13

CDR3 protein: CASRVNSYSYNEQFF
V gene: TRBV6-6
J gene: TRBJ2-1
CDR3 length: 15

CDR3 protein: CASSLGDYEGYTF
V gene: TRBV11-2
J gene: TRBJ1-2
CDR3 length: 13

CDR3 protein: CSAREGVTGELFF
V gene: TRBV20-1
J gene: TRBJ2-2
CDR3 length: 13

CDR3 protein: CASSQDYSAHYEQYF
V gene: TRBV4-2
J gene: TRBJ2-7
CDR3 length: 15

CDR3 protein: CASSYSTTATNTEAFF
V gene: TRBV6-6
J gene: TRBJ1-1
CDR3 length: 16

CDR3 protein: CASKSGTGGGGANVLTF
V gene: TRBV5-1
J gene: TRBJ2-6
CDR3 length: 17

CDR3 protein: CSVEYSHNYGYTF
V gene: TRBV29-1
J gene: TRBJ1-2
CDR3 length: 13

CDR3 protein: CASSATPGPGGLQYF
V gene: TRBV9
J gene: TRBJ2-7
CDR3 length: 15

CDR3 protein: CASSLRSPGEAFF
V gene: TRBV18
J gene: TRBJ1-1
CDR3 length: 13

CDR3 protein: CASSLHGTVDYSNQPQHF
V gene: TRBV5-6
J gene: TRBJ1-5
CDR3 length: 18

CDR3 protein: CASSDRVGGFWAYGYTF
V gene: TRBV4-1
J gene: TRBJ1-2
CDR3 length: 17

CDR3 protein: CASSLDRPNTGELFF
V gene: TRBV5-1
J gene: TRBJ2-2
CDR3 length: 15

CDR3 protein: CASSPATGSTGELFF
V gene: TRBV4-3
J gene: TRBJ2-2
CDR3 length: 15

CDR3 protein: CASSIGRGTEAYF
V gene: TRBV19
J gene: TRBJ1-1
CDR3 length: 13

CDR3 protein: CASSLGWGADTQYF
V gene: TRBV7-8
J gene: TRBJ2-3
CDR3 length: 14

CDR3 protein: CASSLAAGGRTDTQYF
V gene: TRBV28
J gene: TRBJ2-3
CDR3 length: 16